Sequencing of this TCR beta chain was carried out in a study of shared clonotypes between healthy human individuals. CD45RO-negative, CCR7-selected cells formed the naive CD8 fraction, which excluded terminally differentiated effector memory CD45RA+ cells. CDR3 size: 15 residues. Germline assignment: CDR1 SGDLS and CDR2 YYNGEE. Deletions cut 2 bases from V and 0 bases from J, with 8 bases between. Libraries were prepared by immunoSEQ multiplex PCR; TCRdb keeps only in-frame clonotypes and omits some of them. The sample shows 550,000 to 650,000 clones, 96% of them seen only once. The receptor's source is a woman in her twenties or thirties in good health. The chain recombines TRBV9 with TRBJ2-2, with D possibly TRBD1 on 5 matching bases. Sequenced: naive CD8+ T cells sorted from blood. The CDR3 DNA is TGTGCCAGCAGCGTGTGGGGCCCGAACACCGGGGAGCTGTTTTTT. It specifies CASSVWGPNTGELFF.